Each of the 21 T cell receptor beta chains below was sequenced from the same sample in a study of T-cell reconstitution after alpha-beta-depleted transplantation in children. The authors prepared the TCRbeta library with unique molecular identifiers. TCRdb analysed the PCR reads with MiXCR anew, one entry per CDR3 protein. The data contain fewer than 1 million distinct CDR3 sequences, roughly 15% of them singletons. The sequencing used PBMCs, mostly from graft donor cells, collected 360 days after TCRalphabeta/CD19-depleted stem cell transplant. Receptors originate from a male patient under 18 who had a stem cell transplant for acute lymphoblastic leukemia, so the T cells may come from the graft donor.

This clonotype was counted ten times or more. The chain employs TRBV25-1 and TRBJ2-4; D possibly corresponds to TRBD1 (6 bases). This CDR3 contains 14 residues. Germline V CDR1 and CDR2: MGHDK, SYGVNS. V was clipped by 7 bases and J by 1 base, with 11 bases between them. This chain's CDR3 is CASNRVRAKNIQYF. The CDR3 DNA is TGTGCCAGCAACAGGGTGCGGGCCAAAAACATTCAGTACTTC.

The chain has TRBV5-1 and TRBJ2-2; possible D gene TRBD2, 5 bases. From germline, CDR1 is SGHRS and CDR2 YFSETQ. The length of the CDR3 is 16 residues. V gave up 4 bases and J gave up 1 base, with 14 bases separating them. The CDR3, as DNA: TGCGCCAGCAGCACCCTCCCGGGGTTGAACACCGGGGAGCTGTTTTTT. This gives the protein CASSTLPGLNTGELFF.

In its sample, this clonotype was seen a few times. V usage is TRBV29-1 and J usage is TRBJ2-1; D may be TRBD2 (6 bases). Germline V gives CDR1 SQVTM, CDR2 ANQGSEA. This CDR3 spans 18 amino acids. With 3 bases removed from V and 0 bases from J, the gap between germline ends came to 21 bases. CDR3: CSVDGGVGGWSSYNEQFF. CDR3 sequence (DNA): TGCAGCGTTGACGGTGGAGTCGGGGGTTGGAGCTCCTACAATGAGCAGTTCTTC.

The V and J genes are TRBV7-7 and TRBJ2-2; 10 bases line up with TRBD2. V lost 5 bases and J lost 4; bases outside the gene matches: 16. This CDR3 is built from 19 residues. Looked up from germline, CDR1 is SSHAT and CDR2 is FNYEAQ (reference sequence). CDR3 nucleotides: TGTGCCAGCAGCGGACACGGGGTGGTAGCGGGAGGAATCACCGGGGAGCTGTTTTTT. Its protein product is CASSGHGVVAGGITGELFF.

This clonotype was seen a few times. The chain joins TRBV6-1 to TRBJ1-4; a weak D match, TRBD1 (5 bases). Germline CDR1 MNHNS, CDR2 SASEGT. This CDR3 is built from 13 residues. The V and J ends lost 6 bases and 10 bases respectively, with 15 bases between them. CDR3 amino acids: CASRPGPPGKLFF. The CDR3 coding sequence is TGTGCCAGCAGACCGGGACCACCCGGAAAACTGTTTTTT.

The chain has TRBV12-3 or TRBV12-4 and TRBJ1-5; the D is unclear. The CDR3 contains 14 residues. Trimming took 1 base from V and 5 from J, leaving 9 bases between them. The CDR3 DNA reads TGTGCCAGCAGTTTAGAACAGCGCTATCAGCCCCAGCATTTT. It encodes CASSLEQRYQPQHF.

The chain employs TRBV5-4 and TRBJ1-2; D is perhaps TRBD1 (6 bases). Trimming cost V 2 bases and J 7 bases, with 15 bases left between them. The germline gives CDR1 SGHNT, CDR2 YYREEE (reference sequence). The CDR3 contains 14 residues. This chain's CDR3 is CASSFSGTNPGYTF. In DNA form, the CDR3 reads TGTGCCAGCAGCTTCTCCGGGACAAATCCTGGCTACACCTTC.

This clonotype has just a few counts. The genes are TRBV27 and TRBJ1-5; 7 nucleotides match TRBD1. V lost 8 bases, J lost 3 bases, and 10 bases stayed unmatched. This CDR3 is 15 amino acids long. Germline V gene data show CDR1 as MNHEY and CDR2 as SMNVEV (reference sequence). CDR3: CASSWQGGDNQPQHF. CDR3 bases: TGTGCCAGCTCCTGGCAGGGGGGCGACAATCAGCCCCAGCATTTT.

The gene calls are TRBV14 and TRBJ1-3; 7 bases map to TRBD1. The CDR3 has 13 residues. In germline, CDR1 is SGHDN, CDR2 FVKESK. Here the CDR3 reads CGGQPNSGNTIYF. The CDR3 coding sequence is TGTGGGGGACAGCCAAACTCTGGAAACACCATATATTTT.

CDR3 nucleotide sequence: TGTGCCAGCAAGGCGTACTCCACAGATACGCAGTATTTT. This codes for CASKAYSTDTQYF. The chain combines TRBV2 with TRBJ2-3, with D unclear. V was trimmed by 7 bases and J by 2 bases, leaving 10 bases between them. This CDR3 has 13 amino acids. The germline V gene has CDR1 SNHLY and CDR2 FYNNEI. The whole variable domain, filled in from reference TRBV2 and TRBJ2-3, reads EPEVTQTPSHQVTQMGQEVILRCVPISNHLYFYWYRQILGQKVEFLVSFYNNEISEKSEIFDDQFSVERPDGSNFTLKIRSTKLEDSAMYFCASKAYSTDTQYFGPGTRLTVL.

The table lists this clonotype with many counts. The CDR3 coding sequence is TGTGCCATCCTCGGGGAGGGTACCACCTACGAGCAGTACTTC. Translation gives CAILGEGTTYEQYF. The chain has TRBV10-3 and TRBJ2-7; 7 bases are shared with TRBD2. Germline lookup yields CDR1 ENHRY and CDR2 SYGVKD. The trim removed 8 bases at V and 2 bases at J, leaving 9 bases unmatched. The CDR3 extends over 14 amino acids.

The chain has TRBV29-1 and TRBJ1-2; a possible D gene is TRBD1 (5 bases). CDR1 SQVTM and CDR2 ANQGSEA come from the germline V gene. The V gene lost 7 bases and the J gene lost 7 bases, with 22 bases spanning the gap. The CDR3 is 14 residues long. CDR3 residues: CSGGGTQSRSGYTF. CDR3 nucleotide sequence: TGCAGCGGGGGGGGGACGCAGTCTCGAAGTGGCTACACCTTC.

Here the CDR3 reads CAISFPAPPGIQETQYF. For the CDR3, the DNA is TGTGCCATCAGTTTCCCGGCCCCTCCGGGGATCCAAGAGACCCAGTACTTC. The chain couples TRBV10-3 to TRBJ2-5; weak D call: TRBD2 (5 bases). Per the germline V gene, CDR1 is ENHRY and CDR2 is SYGVKD. The CDR3 spans 17 residues. V lost 5 bases and J 1 base, leaving 20 bases between the germline ends.

This chain joins TRBV27 and TRBJ2-7; possible D gene TRBD2, 6 bases. Per germline, CDR1 MNHEY and CDR2 SMNVEV (reference sequence). Trimming took off 5 bases at V and 0 bases at J, with 14 bases between the two ends. This CDR3 has 15 amino acids. The CDR3 spells CASSLLSTSSYEQYF. The CDR3, as DNA: TGTGCCAGCAGTCTCCTTTCGACTAGCTCCTACGAGCAGTACTTC.

This clonotype was seen ten or more times. The chain recombines TRBV7-8 with TRBJ2-1, with TRBD2 identical over 7 bases. V trimming: 6 bases; J trimming: 4 bases; junction bases outside the gene matches: 9. Germline V gene lookup returns CDR1 SGHVS and CDR2 FQNEAQ. There are 15 residues in the CDR3. The CDR3, as DNA: TGTGCCAGCAGAACAGCTAGCGGATTTTACAATGAGCAGTTCTTC. It encodes CASRTASGFYNEQFF. The full variable domain, its missing parts supplied by reference TRBV7-8 and TRBJ2-1, is GAGVSQSPRYKVAKRGQDVALRCDPISGHVSLFWYQQALGQGPEFLTYFQNEAQLDKSGLPSDRFFAERPEGSVSTLKIQRTQQEDSAVYLCASRTASGFYNEQFFGPGTRLTVL.

This clonotype was seen a handful of times. The gene calls are TRBV27 and TRBJ2-2; D possibly corresponds to TRBD2 (6 bases). This CDR3 is 15 amino acids long. Trimming removed 5 bases at V and 4 bases at J, with 14 bases between. Germline assignment: CDR1 MNHEY and CDR2 SMNVEV (reference sequence). CDR3 bases: TGTGCCAGCAGTAGGCACGGGAGCGGCACCGGGGAGCTGTTTTTT. The encoded protein is CASSRHGSGTGELFF.

The rearrangement joins TRBV12-3 or TRBV12-4 to TRBJ2-2; possible D gene TRBD1, 6 bases. The CDR3 sequence is 16 residues long. Trimming took off 5 bases at V and 3 bases at J, with 16 bases between the two ends. This CDR3 reads CASSKYRALDTGELFF. Written as DNA, the CDR3 is TGTGCCAGCAGTAAATACAGGGCCCTAGACACCGGGGAGCTGTTTTTT.

This clonotype appeared a few times. The chain recombines TRBV12-3 or TRBV12-4 with TRBJ2-7; 10 bases are a match to TRBD1. The CDR3 covers 15 residues. V shed 6 bases and J 4 bases; nucleotides not matched to a gene: 9. CDR3 amino acids: CASSSYGQGEYEQYF. For the CDR3, the DNA is TGTGCCAGCAGCTCCTACGGACAGGGGGAATACGAGCAGTACTTC.

This rearrangement joins TRBV7-6 to TRBJ2-1, with D unclear. Germline V CDR1 and CDR2: SGHVS, FNYEAQ. The length of the CDR3 is 15 residues. Trimming took off 3 bases at V and 2 bases at J, with 11 bases between the two ends. For the CDR3, the DNA is TGTGCCAGCAGCTTCCAGCAGATTGCCTACAATGAGCAGTTCTTC. It codes for CASSFQQIAYNEQFF.

This chain joins TRBV4-2 and TRBJ2-5, with TRBD2 matching 8 bases. V shed 0 bases, J shed 5 bases, and the junction held 8 bases outside the gene matches. This CDR3 region has 16 residues. CDR1 is LGHNA, CDR2 YNFKEQ, per germline. The CDR3 protein is CASSQEALAARETQYF. The CDR3 coding sequence is TGTGCCAGCAGCCAAGAAGCACTAGCGGCCCGGGAGACCCAGTACTTC.

This clonotype turned up a few times. The chain recombines TRBV20-1 with TRBJ1-5, with 8 nucleotides matching TRBD1. CDR3 length: 13 amino acids. Germline values: CDR1 DFQATT, CDR2 SNEGSKA (reference sequence). The J segment lost 11 bases and the V segment lost 6 bases, leaving 12 bases of the junction unmatched. CDR3 DNA: TGCAGTGCAATTAGGACAGGGTCTACGGCCCAGCATTTT. Protein product: CSAIRTGSTAQHF.